This TCR beta chain was found in a study of T cell responses to AZD1222 COVID-19 vaccine. Study-wide points: Clonal diversity was possibly underestimated, and white British individuals and females predominated among donors.

Using immunoSEQ multiplex PCR, the repertoire was profiled, and TCRdb retains in-frame clones only, with some absent. This sample carries about 150,000 clones, about 87% of them seen once, and the ten largest clones take roughly a tenth. Of note for this clone: The antigen remains undetermined.

CDR3 length: 14 residues. Germline assignment: CDR1 ENHRY and CDR2 SYGVKD. V lost 0 bases, J lost 5 bases, and 10 bases lay in between. The chain employs TRBV10-3 and TRBJ1-2; D remains ambiguous. The receptor was isolated from an adult who received the AZD1222 COVID-19 vaccine. Sequenced material: peripheral blood, taken 28 days after the second AZD1222 dose. CDR3 residues: CAISESTGLYGYTF. CDR3 sequence (DNA): TGTGCCATCAGTGAGTCAACGGGCCTATATGGCTACACCTTC.